This T cell receptor beta chain was recovered during a study of cytomegalovirus exposure and HLA in healthy donors. V was trimmed by 4 bases and J by 5 bases, leaving 8 bases between them. Germline values: CDR1 MDHEN, CDR2 SYDVKM. This CDR3 has 12 residues. 13 Jbeta primers and 60 Vbeta primers were used for the PCR. Produced via immunoSEQ multiplex PCR; TCRdb's table is partial and in-frame only. The table records about 160,000 clones, roughly 80% of them present only once. The chain combines TRBV28 with TRBJ1-2; D remains ambiguous. What was sequenced was PBMCs. This receptor was obtained from a male donor in good health and CMV-seronegative. The CDR3 here is CASSYREYGYTF. In DNA, the CDR3 is TGTGCCAGCAGTTACCGGGAATATGGCTACACCTTC.